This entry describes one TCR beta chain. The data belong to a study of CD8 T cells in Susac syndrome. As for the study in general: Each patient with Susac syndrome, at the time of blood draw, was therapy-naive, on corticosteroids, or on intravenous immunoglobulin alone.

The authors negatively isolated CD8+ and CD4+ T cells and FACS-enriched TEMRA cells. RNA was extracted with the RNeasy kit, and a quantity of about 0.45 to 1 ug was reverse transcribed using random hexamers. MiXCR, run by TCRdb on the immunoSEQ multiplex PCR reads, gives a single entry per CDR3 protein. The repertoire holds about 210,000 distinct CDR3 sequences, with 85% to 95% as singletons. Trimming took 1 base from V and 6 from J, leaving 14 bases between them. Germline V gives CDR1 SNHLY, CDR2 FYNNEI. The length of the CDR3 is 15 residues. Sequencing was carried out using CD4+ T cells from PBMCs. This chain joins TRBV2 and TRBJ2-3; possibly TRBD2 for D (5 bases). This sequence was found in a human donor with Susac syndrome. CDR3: CASSEGLASGDTQYF. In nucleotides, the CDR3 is TGTGCCAGCAGTGAAGGATTAGCGAGTGGCGATACGCAGTATTTT.